This T cell receptor beta chain was obtained from a study of T-cell reconstitution after alpha-beta-depleted transplantation in children. A library of TCRbeta sequences, prepared with unique molecular identifiers, was generated. TCRdb reprocessed the PCR reads via MiXCR and lists one record per CDR3 protein. In the table there are roughly 500,000 distinct CDR3 sequences, around a third of which are singletons. The CDR3 runs to 15 residues. Germline CDR1 reads MDHEN; CDR2 reads SYDVKM. V lost 3 bases to trimming and J lost 0 bases, with 9 bases between them. The table lists this clonotype with a count of one.

The chain links TRBV28 to TRBJ1-3, with D unclear. Source: PBMCs from the stem cell graft donor, taken from the stem cell graft. The receptor comes from a human donor who donated a stem cell graft to a child with aplastic anemia. The CDR3 reads CASSFRGFSGNTIYF. The CDR3 nucleotides read TGTGCCAGCAGTTTTCGGGGTTTCTCTGGAAACACCATATATTTT.